The sequence of this TCR beta chain was determined in a study of Graves' ophthalmopathy and Graves' hyperthyroidism. Findings and limits, study-wide: Separation of ophthalmopathy from stable hyperthyroidism was achieved by a 13-signature model, at roughly 88% sensitivity and under 83% specificity. Appearing in blood as well were most expanded thyroid clonotypes above 0.001 frequency.

From RNA, the CDR3 regions of TCR beta chains were amplified and sequenced. HTBI-primed RT-PCR formed the first round, and a multiplex PCR formed the second. One entry per CDR3 protein, called by TCRdb with MiXCR from the multiplex PCR reads. The repertoire includes 200,000 to 250,000 distinct CDR3 sequences, around a fifth of them detected once, and around 40% sits in the top ten. A duration under 3 months, NOSPECS ≥4, CAS ≥3 and moderate-to-severe activity characterized the donors with ophthalmopathy. The CDR3 spans 13 residues. Per the germline V gene, CDR1 is KGHDR and CDR2 is SFDVKD. V gave up 4 bases and J gave up 4 bases, with 7 bases separating them. This clonotype was observed at least ten times. The antigen remains unidentified.

The chain combines TRBV24-1 with TRBJ1-5, with D maybe TRBD1 (6 bases). This TCR was sampled from a woman between 50 and 59 years old with Graves' ophthalmopathy. The sample taken for sequencing was peripheral blood. The DNA of the CDR3 is TGTGCCACCAGTGAAGGGGGGAATCAGCCCCAGCATTTT. It translates to CATSEGGNQPQHF.